This passage covers 5 T cell receptor beta chains from one sample sequenced in a study of T cells in Graves' hyperthyroidism and ophthalmopathy. Authors of the study amplified TCR beta CDR3 regions from RNA transcripts. The HTBI primer set served for first-round RT-PCR of the TCR CDR3. Each CDR3 protein is one row after TCRdb ran MiXCR on the multiplex PCR reads. The table lists hundreds of thousands of distinct CDR3 sequences, 38% of them singletons. The sample was blood. The source is a young man with Graves' hyperthyroidism.

Points on this clonotype: Possible read error: a much larger clone is one base away. The chain has TRBV10-3 and TRBJ1-1; the D is unclear. Per germline, CDR1 ENHRY and CDR2 SYGVKD. The CDR3 length is 13 residues. The CDR3 DNA reads as TGTGCCACCAGTGAGTTGACTGCGGGCGGAGCTTTCTTT. As protein: CATSELTAGGAFF.

The gene calls are TRBV2 and TRBJ1-2; no reliable D call. The CDR3 extends over 13 amino acids. V dropped 7 bases and J dropped 1 base, with 10 bases sitting between them. The germline V gene has CDR1 SNHLY and CDR2 FYNNEI. The CDR3 sequence: CASKSTRNYGYTF. The DNA of the CDR3 is TGTGCCAGCAAGTCGACACGTAACTATGGCTACACCTTC.

This chain links TRBV7-9 with TRBJ1-5, with D perhaps matching TRBD1 (6 bases). The CDR3 is 17 residues long. V dropped 5 bases and J dropped 0 bases, with 17 bases sitting between them. Germline values: CDR1 SEHNR, CDR2 FQNEAQ (reference sequence). CDR3 sequence reads: CASSQDPDSNSNQPQHF. DNA of the CDR3: TGTGCCAGCAGCCAAGACCCGGACAGTAATAGCAATCAGCCCCAGCATTTT.

This rearrangement joins TRBV7-7 to TRBJ2-5, with 11 bases aligning to TRBD1. The CDR3 is 15 residues long. Germline V gene sequence: CDR1 SSHAT, CDR2 FNYEAQ (reference sequence). The CDR3 nucleotides read TGTGCTGGCAGCTCGGGACAGGGGGGCCAAGAGACCCAGTACTTC. Translated: CAGSSGQGGQETQYF.

Regarding this clonotype: A read error may explain this, as a much larger clone is one base away. The gene calls are TRBV7-9 and TRBJ1-2; D gene ambiguous. The CDR3 consists of 12 residues. Germline CDR1 is SEHNR and CDR2 is FQNEAQ (reference sequence). Trimming shortened V by 1 base and J by 14 bases, and 14 bases separated the two germline ends. DNA of the CDR3: TGTGCCAGCAGCTTAGAAGAGGCTTCGGGGACCTTC. Protein sequence: CASSLEEASGTF.